This T cell receptor (beta chain) was recorded in a study of T cell changes during pregnancy in multiple sclerosis. The CDR3 consists of 14 residues. Unmatched junction bases numbered 3, after V lost 3 bases and J lost 7 bases. Germline V gene data show CDR1 as ENHRY and CDR2 as SYGVKD. Some clones are missing from TCRdb's copy, which holds only in-frame ones; the method was immunoSEQ multiplex PCR. The sample lists about 130,000 clones, roughly 95% seen once, with around 0.4% in the top ten. The chain has TRBV10-3 and TRBJ1-6, with 7 positions matching TRBD1. The TCR comes from a female donor with multiple sclerosis, enrolled in a pregnancy study. The specimen comprised peripheral blood, sampled after pregnancy. This chain's CDR3 is CAISETGVNSPLHF. The CDR3 coding sequence is TGTGCCATCAGTGAAACAGGGGTCAATTCACCCCTCCACTTT.